These T cell receptor beta chains were read from a single sample in a study of shared clonotypes between healthy human individuals. Generated by immunoSEQ multiplex PCR, the TCRdb table keeps only in-frame clones and is missing some. The profile shows around 500,000 clones, 60% to 85% of them singletons. The sequenced sample consisted of PBMCs. The receptors shown here come from a middle-aged woman in good health. Some clones in this sample may be carry-over from other donors' samples. Both conserved end residues are part of each CDR3. D genes are given only for firm matches. Size is stated for part of the rows, as once, few or many counts, or as a class when the clone is expanded.

v_gene,j_gene,d_gene,abundance,CDR3nt,CDR3aa
TRBV20-1,TRBJ2-5,NA,many,TGCAGTGCTAGAGTCGGAGGTCATCGGTACTTC,CSARVGGHRYF
TRBV7-3,TRBJ1-1,NA,NA,TGTGCCAGCAGCCTGGGGTGGGACACTGAAGCTTTCTTT,CASSLGWDTEAFF
TRBV5-4,TRBJ1-2,TRBD1,few,TGTGCCAGTTCGGACAGGAGCGGTGGCTACACCTTC,CASSDRSGGYTF
TRBV5-1,TRBJ2-5,TRBD1,NA,TGCGCCAGCAGCTTCCGACAGGGTAAAGAGACCCAGTACTTC,CASSFRQGKETQYF
TRBV2,TRBJ2-1,NA,NA,TGTGCCAGCAGTGAGATGGCGCCGGGATTGGACAATGAGCAGTTCTTC,CASSEMAPGLDNEQFF
TRBV11-2,TRBJ2-4,TRBD1,NA,TGTGCCAGCAGCCGCGCCGGCACAGGGGAAAACATTCAGTACTTC,CASSRAGTGENIQYF
TRBV4-2,TRBJ1-2,TRBD1,NA,TGTGCCAGCAGTGGACAGGGGGATGGCTACACCTTC,CASSGQGDGYTF
TRBV5-1,TRBJ2-5,NA,few,TGCGCCAGCAGCATTAGACAGACCCAAGAGACCCAGTACTTC,CASSIRQTQETQYF
TRBV6-1,TRBJ1-5,NA,NA,TGTGCCAGCAGTGAAGTCCCTTCCGCAGGAGGGCAGCCCCAGCATTTT,CASSEVPSAGGQPQHF
TRBV30,TRBJ2-1,TRBD2,few,TGTGCCTGGATTAGCGGGAGCTCCTACAATGAGCAGTTCTTC,CAWISGSSYNEQFF
TRBV6-1,TRBJ2-1,NA,NA,TGTGCCAGCAGTGATAGGTACAATGAGCAGTTCTTC,CASSDRYNEQFF
TRBV5-6,TRBJ2-5,TRBD1,NA,TGTGCCAGCAGCATATGGGACAGGGAGCAAGAGACCCAGTACTTC,CASSIWDREQETQYF
TRBV28,TRBJ2-7,NA,few,TGTGCCAGCAGTTTCGGACAGGAGGGCTCCTACGAGCAGTACTTC,CASSFGQEGSYEQYF
TRBV18,TRBJ2-1,NA,NA,TGTGCCAGCTCACCACCGGGAGCCAGCTCCTACAATGAGCAGTTCTTC,CASSPPGASSYNEQFF
TRBV19,TRBJ2-5,NA,NA,TGTGCCAGTAAGGGGGGTACCCAAGAGACCCAGTACTTC,CASKGGTQETQYF
TRBV6-4,TRBJ2-1,TRBD1,few,TGTGCCAGCAGCCCAGACAGGGGATCCATCGATGAGCAGTTCTTC,CASSPDRGSIDEQFF
TRBV4-3,TRBJ2-1,TRBD1,NA,TGCGCCAGCAGCCGGACAGGGGGCTCCTACAATGAGCAGTTCTTC,CASSRTGGSYNEQFF
TRBV5-4,TRBJ1-4,NA,once,TGTGCCAGCAGCCAGGAGGCTGCTGATGAAAAACTGTTTTTT,CASSQEAADEKLFF
TRBV7-2,TRBJ2-7,NA,NA,TGTGCCAGCAGCTTAGCCCCAGGCATTCCCTACGAGCAGTACTTC,CASSLAPGIPYEQYF
TRBV28,TRBJ2-1,TRBD2,NA,TGTGCCAGCAGTCCTGGACTAGCGGTCAATGAGCAGTTCTTC,CASSPGLAVNEQFF
TRBV14,TRBJ2-4,NA,NA,TGTGCCAGCAGCCCGCGTCGAACAGGGTTGACCAAAAACATTCAGTACTTC,CASSPRRTGLTKNIQYF
TRBV7-2,TRBJ1-4,TRBD1,NA,TGTGCCAGCAGCCCTCGGACAGGGGTTCTATCTGCGACTAATGAAAAACTGTTTTTT,CASSPRTGVLSATNEKLFF
TRBV7-9,TRBJ1-4,NA,few,TGTGCCAGCAGCTTAGCGGGGACTGGGACTAATGAAAAACTGTTTTTT,CASSLAGTGTNEKLFF
TRBV11-1,TRBJ1-1,NA,few,TGTGCCAGCAGCTTAGCTCTGGGGGGGACCCAACCGAACACTGAAGCTTTCTTT,CASSLALGGTQPNTEAFF
TRBV15,TRBJ1-1,NA,NA,TGTGCCACCAGCAGAGATGGAATTAGCTCCCGTCCACGAGCTTTCTTT,CATSRDGISSRPRAFF
TRBV11-2,TRBJ1-1,NA,NA,TGTGCCAGCAGCTTAGGGCTTGGCCCGAACACTGAAGCTTTCTTT,CASSLGLGPNTEAFF
TRBV28,TRBJ2-2,NA,NA,TGTGCCAGCAGTTTACCGGGCACCGGGGAGCTGTTTTTT,CASSLPGTGELFF
TRBV29-1,TRBJ2-1,TRBD2,NA,TGCAGCGTTGGGACTAGCGGGAGTTTTTCCTACAATGAGCAGTTCTTC,CSVGTSGSFSYNEQFF